These T cell receptor beta chains were read from a single sample in a study of T cell repertoires in cytomegalovirus infection. TCRdb independently ran MiXCR on the reads; one entry per CDR3 protein. The sample shows some 300,000 distinct CDR3 sequences, approximately 15% of them seen only once. Material for sequencing was PBMCs. The receptors shown here come from a human donor in good health (CMV status not recorded). Some clones in this sample may be carry-over from other donors' samples. Each CDR3 is given with its conserved first and last residue. Clone size is shown for a subset of rows, as once, few, many or a class of expanded clone.

j_call v_call clone_size cdr3_aa
TRBJ2-1 TRBV9 . CASSVFEGPSNEQFF
TRBJ2-5 TRBV12-3/TRBV12-4 . CASSLALGVQETQYF
TRBJ2-5 TRBV29-1 few CSVVPGQGSETQYF
TRBJ2-5 TRBV6-2/TRBV6-3 few CASRRPGLAGQETQYF
TRBJ1-2 TRBV6-2/TRBV6-3 many CASSYSSLQGYTF
TRBJ2-3 TRBV28 . CASSSPLKAGVFTDTQYF
TRBJ2-3 TRBV12-3/TRBV12-4 many CASSLEAPQGTQYF
TRBJ1-2 TRBV4-3 . CASSQDTGLDYGYTF
TRBJ2-7 TRBV6-1 many CASWDGSGQSYEQYF
TRBJ1-1 TRBV29-1 . CSVAAGNTEAFF
TRBJ2-3 TRBV29-1 . CSVAWTFRGRTDTQYF
TRBJ1-5 TRBV7-2 many CASSLRQGSNQPQHF
TRBJ2-5 TRBV7-3 many CASSQLPGVTQYF
TRBJ1-1 TRBV20-1 once CSARDPFQNTEAFF
TRBJ1-5 TRBV7-6 . CASSLARGGQPQHF
TRBJ2-1 TRBV12-3/TRBV12-4 many CASSLGQGKWQFF
TRBJ1-6 TRBV20-1 many CSARGEGAPLNSPLHF
TRBJ2-1 TRBV2 few CASILDNEQFF
TRBJ2-6 TRBV5-4 few CASSFLTNVLTF
TRBJ2-7 TRBV5-1 . CASSPNGYNEQYF
TRBJ2-1 TRBV28 few CASSPGTDMSWEQFF
TRBJ2-7 TRBV2 few CASGDEREGYF
TRBJ1-1 TRBV7-3 many CASSLKDRKVTEAFF
TRBJ2-5 TRBV7-2 many CASSRGGTSGETQYF
TRBJ2-1 TRBV2 . CASSSSNPSSGTYNEQFF
TRBJ2-7 TRBV20-1 few CSAREDYQNYEQYF
TRBJ2-7 TRBV6-6 few CASSYSAYEQYF
TRBJ1-1 TRBV19 . CASSTGGQGGTEAFF
TRBJ2-1 TRBV6-4 few CASSDRNSPYNEQFF
TRBJ2-1 TRBV7-2 many CASSLRQGAHEQFF
TRBJ2-5 TRBV27 many CASRRQGARYQETQYF
TRBJ2-3 TRBV7-9 many CASSLDSGGDTQYF
TRBJ2-3 TRBV5-4 . CASSNRLAGVADTQYF
TRBJ2-1 TRBV7-9 many CASSPDRAPEQFF
TRBJ1-6 TRBV19 . CASSAGSPSPIWSPLHF
TRBJ2-2 TRBV3-1 many CASSQGRGLNTGELFF
TRBJ2-6 TRBV5-1 few CASSLAQISGANVLTF
TRBJ1-6 TRBV12-3/TRBV12-4 many CASSDHRGGNSPLHF
TRBJ2-5 TRBV29-1 few CSHRRGETQYF